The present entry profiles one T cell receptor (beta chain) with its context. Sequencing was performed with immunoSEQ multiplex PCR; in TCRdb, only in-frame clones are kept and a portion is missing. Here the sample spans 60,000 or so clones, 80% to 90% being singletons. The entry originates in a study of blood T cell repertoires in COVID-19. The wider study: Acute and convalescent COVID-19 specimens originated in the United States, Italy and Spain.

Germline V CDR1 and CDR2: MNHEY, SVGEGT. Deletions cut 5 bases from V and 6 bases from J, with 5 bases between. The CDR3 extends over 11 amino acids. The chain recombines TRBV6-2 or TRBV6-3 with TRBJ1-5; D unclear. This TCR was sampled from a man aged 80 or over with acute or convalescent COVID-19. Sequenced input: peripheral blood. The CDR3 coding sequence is TGTGCCAGCAGTCGGGGTCAGCCCCAGCATTTT. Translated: CASSRGQPQHF.